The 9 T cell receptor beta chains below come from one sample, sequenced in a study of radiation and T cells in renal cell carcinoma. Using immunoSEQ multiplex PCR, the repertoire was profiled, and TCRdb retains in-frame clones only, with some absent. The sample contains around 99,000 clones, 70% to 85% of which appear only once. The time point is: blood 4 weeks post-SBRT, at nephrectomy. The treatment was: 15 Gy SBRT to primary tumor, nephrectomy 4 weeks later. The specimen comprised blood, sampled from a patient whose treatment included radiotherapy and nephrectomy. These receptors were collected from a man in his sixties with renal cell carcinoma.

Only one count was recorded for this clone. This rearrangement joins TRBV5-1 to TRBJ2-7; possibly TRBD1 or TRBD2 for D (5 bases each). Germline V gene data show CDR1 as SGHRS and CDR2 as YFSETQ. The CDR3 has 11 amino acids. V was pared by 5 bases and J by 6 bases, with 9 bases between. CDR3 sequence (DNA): TGCGCCAGCAGACTGGGACCCGAGCAGTACTTC. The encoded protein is CASRLGPEQYF.

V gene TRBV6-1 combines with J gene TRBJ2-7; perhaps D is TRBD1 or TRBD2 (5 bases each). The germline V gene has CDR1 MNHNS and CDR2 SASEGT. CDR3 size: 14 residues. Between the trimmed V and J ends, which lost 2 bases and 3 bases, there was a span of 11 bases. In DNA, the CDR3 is TGTGCCAGCAGTGAACTCGGGGCGAACTACGAGCAGTACTTC. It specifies CASSELGANYEQYF.

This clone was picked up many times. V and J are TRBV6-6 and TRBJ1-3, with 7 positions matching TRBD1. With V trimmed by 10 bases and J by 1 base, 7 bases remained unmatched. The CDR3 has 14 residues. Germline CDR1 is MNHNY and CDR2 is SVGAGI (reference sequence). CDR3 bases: TGTGCCACGGGCAGGGGGGTTTCTGGAAACACCATATATTTT. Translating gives CATGRGVSGNTIYF.

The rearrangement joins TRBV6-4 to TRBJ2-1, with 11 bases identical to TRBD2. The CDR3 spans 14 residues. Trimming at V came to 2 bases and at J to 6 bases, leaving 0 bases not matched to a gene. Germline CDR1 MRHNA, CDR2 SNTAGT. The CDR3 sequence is CASSDGTSGNEQFF. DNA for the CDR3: TGTGCCAGCAGTGACGGGACTAGCGGCAATGAGCAGTTCTTC.

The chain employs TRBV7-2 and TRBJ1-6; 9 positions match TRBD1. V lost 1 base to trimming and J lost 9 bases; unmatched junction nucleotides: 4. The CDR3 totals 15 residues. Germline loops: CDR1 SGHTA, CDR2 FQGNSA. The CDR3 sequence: CASSLGGQGGSPLHF. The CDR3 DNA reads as TGTGCCAGCAGCTTAGGGGGACAGGGTGGTTCACCCCTCCACTTT.

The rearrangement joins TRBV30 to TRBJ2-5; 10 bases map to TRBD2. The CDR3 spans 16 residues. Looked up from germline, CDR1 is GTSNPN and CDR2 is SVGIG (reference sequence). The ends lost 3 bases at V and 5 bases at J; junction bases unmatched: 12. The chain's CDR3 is CAWRRGLAGAGETQYF. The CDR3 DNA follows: TGTGCCTGGAGGAGGGGTCTAGCGGGAGCCGGGGAGACCCAGTACTTC.

This chain's CDR3 is CASSFAGPGSGYTF. The CDR3 DNA sequence: TGTGCCAGCAGTTTTGCCGGGCCCGGGTCTGGCTACACCTTC. V is TRBV28 and J is TRBJ1-2, with D uncertain. CDR1 and CDR2 (germline): MDHEN, SYDVKM. The CDR3 length is 14 residues. V was trimmed by 3 bases and J by 7 bases, leaving 15 bases between them.

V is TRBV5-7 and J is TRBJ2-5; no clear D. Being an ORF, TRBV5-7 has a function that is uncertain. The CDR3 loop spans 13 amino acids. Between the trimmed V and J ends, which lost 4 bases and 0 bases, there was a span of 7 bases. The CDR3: CASSIPHQETQYF. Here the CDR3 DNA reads TGTGCCAGCAGCATACCCCACCAAGAGACCCAGTACTTC.

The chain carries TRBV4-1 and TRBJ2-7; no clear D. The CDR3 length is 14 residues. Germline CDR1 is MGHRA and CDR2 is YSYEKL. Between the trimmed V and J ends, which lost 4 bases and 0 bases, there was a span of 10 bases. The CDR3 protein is CASSRRVSSYEQYF. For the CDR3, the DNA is TGCGCCAGCAGCCGGAGAGTGAGCTCCTACGAGCAGTACTTC.